The 14 T cell receptor beta chains reported below all come from one sample, sequenced in a study of CD8 T cells in Susac syndrome. With random hexamers, reverse transcription was performed on roughly 0.45 to 1 ug of RNA. TCRdb passed the immunoSEQ multiplex PCR reads through MiXCR, listing each CDR3 protein once. This table holds more than 80,000 distinct CDR3 sequences, roughly 94% found once. The sample comprised CD8+ T cells from PBMCs. Receptors were obtained from a human donor with Susac syndrome.

This chain uses TRBV12-3 or TRBV12-4 with TRBJ1-1; D possibly corresponds to TRBD1 (5 bases). Trimming removed 6 bases at V and 7 bases at J, with 9 bases between. This CDR3 region has 11 residues. The CDR3 spells CASRRGVEAFF. Written as DNA, the CDR3 is TGTGCCAGCAGAAGGGGAGTTGAAGCTTTCTTT.

The rearrangement links TRBV9 to TRBJ2-7; 10 bases fit TRBD2. CDR3 length: 13 amino acids. J lost 1 base, V lost 10 bases, and 5 bases had no gene match. Germline-derived CDR1 and CDR2 are SGDLS and YYNGEE. For the CDR3, the DNA is TGTGCCTCCGGGACTAGCGCATCCTACGAGCAGTACTTC. This encodes CASGTSASYEQYF.

The rearrangement joins TRBV12-3 or TRBV12-4 to TRBJ1-1; D gene uncertain. V was shortened by 5 bases and J by 0 bases, with 7 bases between the two germline ends. This CDR3 is built from 13 residues. The CDR3 DNA follows: TGTGCCAGCAGTCCCGGTGTGAACACTGAAGCTTTCTTT. It translates to CASSPGVNTEAFF.

This clonotype showed up just once. The chain is built from TRBV2 and TRBJ1-2; D is uncertain. The CDR3 is 12 residues long. Trimming pared 7 bases from V and 4 bases from J, leaving 10 bases between. Germline V gene sequence: CDR1 SNHLY, CDR2 FYNNEI. CDR3 sequence: CASISGSYGYTF. In DNA, the CDR3 is TGTGCCAGCATTTCAGGTTCCTATGGCTACACCTTC.

V is TRBV5-6 and J is TRBJ2-5, with TRBD2 matching 11 bases. The trim removed 5 bases at V and 5 bases at J, leaving 11 bases unmatched. The CDR3 length is 16 residues. The germline gives CDR1 SGHDT, CDR2 YYEEEE. The CDR3 sequence is CASSSGGERRTETQYF. The DNA for the CDR3 is TGTGCCAGCAGTAGCGGGGGGGAGAGACGCACGGAGACCCAGTACTTC.

This clonotype occurred a few times. The rearrangement joins TRBV6-2 or TRBV6-3 to TRBJ2-3; 7 nucleotides match TRBD1. This CDR3 is built from 12 residues. V shed 8 bases and J 9 bases; nucleotides not matched to a gene: 8. Germline V gives CDR1 MNHEY, CDR2 SVGEGT. CDR3 protein: CASSPDRDTQYF. As DNA, the CDR3 is TGTGCCAGCTCCCCCGACAGGGACACGCAGTATTTT.

The chain combines TRBV5-1 with TRBJ2-2; no clear D. CDR3 length equals 12 residues. V was trimmed by 4 bases and J by 5 bases, leaving 6 bases between them. CDR1 and CDR2 from the germline V gene are SGHRS and YFSETQ. DNA of the CDR3: TGCGCCAGCAGCCGTAGGACCGGGGAGCTGTTTTTT. Translating it yields CASSRRTGELFF.

Concerning this clonotype itself: The junction departs from germline at one end; a sequencing error may be responsible. This chain connects TRBV6-4 to TRBJ1-1; D ambiguous. Looked up from germline, CDR1 is MRHNA and CDR2 is SNTAGT. CDR3 length: 13 residues. The DNA for the CDR3 is TGTGCCAGCAGTGACTCTCCGAACGCTGAAGCTTTCTTT. Translation gives CASSDSPNAEAFF.

This chain joins TRBV21-1 and TRBJ2-4; the table's D call of TRBD1 was not tested on the DNA. TRBV21-1 represents a pseudogene. This CDR3 spans 15 amino acids. The CDR3, as DNA: TGTGCCAGCAGCAAAGGACAGGACGCCAAAAACATTCAGTACTTC. It yields the protein CASSKGQDAKNIQYF.

The genes are TRBV2 and TRBJ2-4, with 9 bases lining up with TRBD1. The CDR3 contains 16 residues. Germline V gene sequence: CDR1 SNHLY, CDR2 FYNNEI. Germline trimming cut 6 bases from V and 1 base from J; bases unmatched to any gene: 7. The CDR3 sequence: CASRGTGKLAKNIQYF. CDR3 DNA: TGTGCCAGCAGGGGGACAGGGAAATTGGCCAAAAACATTCAGTACTTC.

The chain recombines TRBV9 with TRBJ2-4, with D perhaps matching TRBD2 (7 bases). CDR3 length: 16 residues. Trimming removed 0 bases at V and 0 bases at J, with 10 bases between. Germline CDR1 reads SGDLS; CDR2 reads YYNGEE. The CDR3 DNA is TGTGCCAGCAGCGTAGGAGGGGGGGGAGCCAAAAACATTCAGTACTTC. This sequence encodes CASSVGGGGAKNIQYF. Full variable domain (outside the CDR3, taken from reference TRBV9 and TRBJ2-4): DSGVTQTPKHLITATGQRVTLRCSPRSGDLSVYWYQQSLDQGLQFLIQYYNGEERAKGNILERFSAQQFPDLHSELNLSSLELGDSALYFCASSVGGGGAKNIQYFGAGTRLSVL.

In this sample, this clonotype turned up a few times. The V call is TRBV4-1, the J call TRBJ2-3, with 7 positions matching TRBD1. Germline V lookup: CDR1 MGHRA, CDR2 YSYEKL. This CDR3 region has 14 residues. With 0 bases clipped from V and 4 bases from J, the junction kept 1 base outside the gene matches. This CDR3 reads CASSQEDRPDTQYF. The DNA for the CDR3 is TGCGCCAGCAGCCAAGAGGACAGGCCAGATACGCAGTATTTT.

V and J are TRBV23-1 and TRBJ1-4; 7 bases line up with TRBD1. TRBV23-1 is noted as an ORF with a role that remains uncertain. V gave up 3 bases and J gave up 2 bases; unmatched junction bases: 9. CDR3 length equals 17 residues. CDR3 amino acids: CASSHQTDRATNEKLFF. The CDR3 nucleotides are TGCGCCAGCAGTCACCAGACCGACAGGGCCACTAATGAAAAACTGTTTTTT.

The chain has TRBV19 and TRBJ1-4, with TRBD1 as a possible D gene (5 bases). Looked up from germline, CDR1 is LNHDA and CDR2 is SQIVND (reference sequence). The CDR3 is 15 residues long. Trimming pared 7 bases from V and 8 bases from J, leaving 20 bases between. The CDR3 DNA reads as TGTGCCAGTACCGACTTGCTTGACAGCGGCGAAAAACTGTTTTTT. This codes for CASTDLLDSGEKLFF.